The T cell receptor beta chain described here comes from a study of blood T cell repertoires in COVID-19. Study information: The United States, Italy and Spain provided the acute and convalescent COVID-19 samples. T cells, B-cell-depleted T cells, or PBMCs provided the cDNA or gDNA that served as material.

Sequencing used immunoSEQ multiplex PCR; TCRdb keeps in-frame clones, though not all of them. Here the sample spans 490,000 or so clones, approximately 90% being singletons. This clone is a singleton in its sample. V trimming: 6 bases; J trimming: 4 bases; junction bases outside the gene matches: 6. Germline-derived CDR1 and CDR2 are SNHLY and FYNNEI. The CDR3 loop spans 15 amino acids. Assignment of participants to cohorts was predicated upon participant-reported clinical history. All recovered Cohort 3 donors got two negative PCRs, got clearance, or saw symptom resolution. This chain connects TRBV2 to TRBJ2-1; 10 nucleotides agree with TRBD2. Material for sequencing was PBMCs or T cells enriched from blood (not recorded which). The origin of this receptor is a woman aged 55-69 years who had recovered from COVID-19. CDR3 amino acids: CASRSSGGAYNEQFF. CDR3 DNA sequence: TGTGCCAGCAGATCTAGCGGGGGAGCGTACAATGAGCAGTTCTTC.